Only a few counts were recorded for the clone carrying this T cell receptor (beta chain). The antigen remains undetermined. The data belong to a study of radiation and T cells in renal cell carcinoma. Whole-study results and caveats: Top tumor clonotypes rose in blood 2 weeks post-radiation, then contracted.

Assay used: immunoSEQ multiplex PCR; TCRdb lists only in-frame clones, some missing. The sample has around 180,000 clones, approximately 90% seen once. The V gene's germline CDR1 is SGHTA and CDR2 FQGNSA. V lost 4 bases and J 0 bases, leaving 6 bases between the germline ends. This CDR3 is 13 amino acids long. Specified time point: blood 4 weeks post-SBRT, at nephrectomy. Treatment noted: 15 Gy SBRT to primary tumor, nephrectomy 4 weeks later. The tumor was a clear cell renal cell carcinoma. The genes are TRBV7-2 and TRBJ2-5, with D hard to call. Specimen: blood, collected from a patient whose treatment included radiotherapy and nephrectomy. This TCR was recovered from a woman in her forties or fifties with renal cell carcinoma. The CDR3 DNA reads TGTGCCAGCAGCTCCCAGTACCAAGAGACCCAGTACTTC. As protein: CASSSQYQETQYF.